The 18 T cell receptor beta chains reported below all come from one sample, sequenced in a study of OX40 agonist ivuxolimab in advanced cancers. TCRdb's copy holds only in-frame clones and misses some; the assay was immunoSEQ multiplex PCR. Among 50,000 to 65,000 clones listed, roughly 89% were seen once. The sample was CD4+ or CD8+ T cells sorted from blood, taken in a trial of the OX40 agonist ivuxolimab. These receptors all come from an adult with an advanced solid tumor such as melanoma, head and neck, liver or kidney cancer.

This clone was seen a single time. This chain joins TRBV20-1 and TRBJ1-2, with no clear D. V dropped 2 bases and J dropped 4 bases, with 5 bases sitting between them. Germline assignment: CDR1 DFQATT and CDR2 SNEGSKA (reference sequence). The CDR3 has 11 residues. As DNA, the CDR3 is TGCAGTGCTAGAATTGGCTATGGCTACACCTTC. It is translated as CSARIGYGYTF.

V is TRBV30 and J is TRBJ1-5; D ambiguous. CDR1 is GTSNPN and CDR2 is SVGIG in the germline V gene (reference sequence). This CDR3 has 15 amino acids. V gave up 0 bases and J gave up 2 bases, with 11 bases separating them. This CDR3 reads CAWSVGWVGNQPQHF. Written as DNA, the CDR3 is TGTGCCTGGAGTGTAGGGTGGGTTGGCAATCAGCCCCAGCATTTT.

The V gene is TRBV5-1, the J gene TRBJ1-3; D gene uncertain. Trimming took 5 bases from V and 8 from J, leaving 26 bases between them. The CDR3 totals 17 residues. Per germline, CDR1 SGHRS and CDR2 YFSETQ. Here the CDR3 DNA reads TGCGCCAGCAGAAATATGTATGAGCCAAGCCCCGGGGACACCATATATTTT. This encodes CASRNMYEPSPGDTIYF.

This rearrangement joins TRBV14 to TRBJ2-5; the D gene is possibly TRBD1 (6 bases). Trimming left V 4 bases short and J 4 bases short, with 10 bases between. This CDR3 comprises 13 residues. Germline-derived CDR1 and CDR2 are SGHDN and FVKESK. The CDR3 DNA follows: TGTGCCAGCAGCCGGGACATAGGAGAGACCCAGTACTTC. Amino acid sequence: CASSRDIGETQYF.

This chain joins TRBV5-1 and TRBJ2-7, with D unclear. The CDR3 sequence is 11 residues long. From germline, CDR1 is SGHRS and CDR2 YFSETQ. The V end was cut by 2 bases, the J end by 5 bases, with 5 bases between. Written as DNA, the CDR3 is TGCGCCAGCAGCTTAGGGAACGAGCAGTACTTC. Residues: CASSLGNEQYF.

The rearrangement uses TRBV6-1 and TRBJ2-3; D gene uncertain. V was cut by 3 bases and J by 3 bases, with 4 bases left in between. This CDR3 comprises 12 residues. Germline lookup yields CDR1 MNHNS and CDR2 SASEGT. The CDR3 DNA sequence: TGTGCCAGCAGTGAGACAACAGATACGCAGTATTTT. Translation: CASSETTDTQYF.

This sequence joins TRBV6-7 and TRBJ2-7, with a weak D call TRBD1 (6 bases). TRBV6-7 is designated an ORF whose function remains uncertain. The ends were cut back, 6 bases at V and 1 base at J, with 19 bases in the middle. The CDR3 contains 16 residues. The CDR3 coding sequence is TGTGCCAGCAGCCAATTCAGGGGAGAAAGGTCCTACGAGCAGTACTTC. This gives the protein CASSQFRGERSYEQYF.

The J gene is TRBJ2-7, the V gene TRBV7-6; maybe TRBD2 (5 bases). V was shortened by 5 bases and J by 0 bases, with 11 bases between the two germline ends. Germline V gene data show CDR1 as SGHVS and CDR2 as FNYEAQ. The CDR3 consists of 14 residues. CDR3 protein: CASSLSGLSYEQYF. For the CDR3, the DNA is TGTGCCAGCAGCCTCAGCGGACTCTCCTACGAGCAGTACTTC. The variable domain in full, with the rest retrieved from reference TRBV7-6 and TRBJ2-7, is GAGVSQSPRYKVTKRGQDVALRCDPISGHVSLYWYRQALGQGPEFLTYFNYEAQQDKSGLPNDRFSAERPEGSISTLTIQRTEQRDSAMYRCASSLSGLSYEQYFGPGTRLTVT.

The V and J genes are TRBV6-5 and TRBJ2-3, with D possibly matching TRBD2 (7 bases). The CDR3 contains 15 residues. CDR1 is MNHEY and CDR2 is SVGAGI in the germline V gene. V gave up 8 bases and J gave up 2 bases, with 17 bases separating them. The CDR3 DNA sequence: TGTGCCAGCCAGCTGGGGGGGCCACCCACAGATACGCAGTATTTT. Translation gives CASQLGGPPTDTQYF.

This chain links TRBV13 with TRBJ1-1; D unresolved. The CDR3 is 14 amino acids. Germline loops: CDR1 PRHDT, CDR2 FYEKMQ (reference sequence). Trimming stripped 7 bases from V and 6 bases from J, with 18 bases between. CDR3 amino acids: CASTLGHPSPEAFF. In nucleotides, the CDR3 is TGTGCCAGCACCTTGGGCCACCCGAGCCCTGAAGCTTTCTTT. Combining the CDR3 with reference TRBV13 and TRBJ1-1 gives the whole variable domain AAGVIQSPRHLIKEKRETATLKCYPIPRHDTVYWYQQGPGQDPQFLISFYEKMQSDKGSIPDRFSAQQFSDYHSELNMSSLELGDSALYFCASTLGHPSPEAFFGQGTRLTVV.

J is TRBJ2-7 and V is TRBV27; tentatively, D is TRBD2 (6 bases). CDR1 and CDR2 from the germline V gene are MNHEY and SMNVEV (reference sequence). The CDR3 covers 15 residues. V lost 5 bases, J lost 5 bases, and 19 bases lay in between. The CDR3, as DNA: TGTGCCAGCAGTGCCGGGAGAACTCCCCGGGACGAGCAGTACTTC. Translated, it gives CASSAGRTPRDEQYF.

This clone has only one observation. The chain joins TRBV5-1 to TRBJ2-5; D not resolved. The V and J ends lost 0 bases and 2 bases respectively, with 8 bases between them. The CDR3 length is 14 residues. CDR1 and CDR2 from the germline V gene are SGHRS and YFSETQ. The CDR3: CASSLEGRQETQYF. In DNA, the CDR3 is TGCGCCAGCAGCTTGGAGGGAAGGCAAGAGACCCAGTACTTC.

V usage is TRBV19 and J usage is TRBJ1-1; no firm D call. Trimming pared 3 bases from V and 1 base from J, leaving 12 bases between. CDR3 length equals 15 residues. CDR1 and CDR2 (germline): LNHDA, SQIVND (reference sequence). The CDR3 reads CASSIPPRPNTEAFF. DNA for the CDR3: TGTGCCAGTAGTATTCCTCCCCGGCCGAACACTGAAGCTTTCTTT.

CDR3 nucleotide sequence: TGTGCCAGCAGTTTACGGGACGTCGGAGGGGATGAAAAACTGTTTTTT. Translation gives CASSLRDVGGDEKLFF. V gene TRBV27 combines with J gene TRBJ1-4, with a possible D match to TRBD1 (5 bases). Trimming stripped 2 bases from V and 6 bases from J, with 16 bases between. Germline CDR1 MNHEY, CDR2 SMNVEV (reference sequence). CDR3 length: 16 amino acids.

A note on this clone: The same CDR3 also results from other DNA sequences found in this sample. The CDR3: CASSPDPYGYTF. CDR3 nucleotide sequence: TGTGCCAGCTCACCGGATCCCTATGGCTACACCTTC. The chain recombines TRBV18 with TRBJ1-2; D not resolved. From germline, CDR1 is KGHSH and CDR2 LQKENI. Trimming shortened V by 3 bases and J by 4 bases, and 6 bases separated the two germline ends. The CDR3 is 12 amino acids.

The chain is built from TRBV9 and TRBJ2-3; D is undetermined. Germline V gene lookup returns CDR1 SGDLS and CDR2 YYNGEE. V dropped 0 bases and J dropped 4 bases, with 6 bases sitting between them. The CDR3 extends over 13 amino acids. The chain's CDR3 is CASSVDWPDTQYF. CDR3 coding DNA: TGTGCCAGCAGCGTAGACTGGCCAGATACGCAGTATTTT.

The chain links TRBV6-5 to TRBJ2-1; maybe TRBD1 (5 bases). V lost 6 bases, J lost 1 base, and 10 bases lay in between. Germline lookup yields CDR1 MNHEY and CDR2 SVGAGI. This CDR3 is built from 14 residues. The chain's CDR3 is CASREGVSYNEQFF. The CDR3 nucleotides are TGTGCCAGCAGGGAAGGGGTTTCCTACAATGAGCAGTTCTTC.

The chain recombines TRBV5-1 with TRBJ2-5; 11 bases align to TRBD2. This CDR3 contains 20 residues. V gave up 0 bases and J gave up 3 bases; unmatched junction bases: 16. Per germline, CDR1 SGHRS and CDR2 YFSETQ. The CDR3 loop is CASSLAFLAGGFPLEETQYF. CDR3 sequence (DNA): TGCGCCAGCAGCTTGGCCTTCCTAGCGGGAGGCTTTCCCCTAGAAGAGACCCAGTACTTC.